This T cell receptor beta chain was observed in a study of T cells in Graves' hyperthyroidism and ophthalmopathy (dated by TCRdb to between 2018 and 2021). With regard to the full study: Peripheral blood samples were taken at the time of initial diagnosis, prior to any treatment. The approximately 90 discovery patients were divided at random into training and test sets in a 7:3 ratio. Whether ophthalmopathy could be predicted prospectively was tested in an independent validation cohort made up of approximately 19 hyperthyroidism patients plus 17 patients who later progressed to ophthalmopathy. The study also compared thyroid tissue and blood T-cell repertoires from a handful of Graves' hyperthyroidism patients. A discovery cohort of about 95 patients, 43 with Graves' ophthalmopathy and approximately 55 with stable Graves' hyperthyroidism, was used to find distinguishing TCR V-J signatures. The paper describes TCR Vbeta CDR3 sequencing of 135 peripheral blood samples, made up of about 41 ophthalmopathy patients, approximately 73 hyperthyroidism patients and some 17 progressor patients. After sampling, hyperthyroidism patients received methimazole starting at 30 mg daily, and ophthalmopathy patients received high-dose intravenous methylprednisolone. Beyond this particular receptor, the publication reports: In validation, progression to ophthalmopathy was predicted by the model with around 70% sensitivity and roughly 76% specificity, a median of about 6.8 months before onset. Most expanded thyroid clonotypes (frequency above 0.001) were also found in blood, which suggests that blood repertoires may mirror thyroid immune responses. A model built on a 13 V-J signature distinguished ophthalmopathy from stable hyperthyroidism, reaching 85% to 90% sensitivity and under 84% specificity in cross-validation and 80%/75% in testing. No statistical method was used to fix the sample size in advance, and group allocation was not hidden from the investigators.

In the ophthalmopathy patients, disease was moderately to severely active, with a Clinical Activity Score of 3 or more, a NOSPECS grade of 4 or more, and a duration of less than 3 months. Patients with uncontrolled infections, other autoimmune diseases, pregnancy or lactation were excluded. Diagnoses were based on clinical symptoms, serum thyroxine and TRAb, thyroid ultrasound and orbital computed tomography. PBMCs were separated from 7.5 to 10 ml of fresh peripheral blood using Ficoll-Paque density gradient centrifugation. Trizol reagent was used to extract total RNA, and RNA quality was then checked on an Agilent 2100 Bioanalyzer. V loses 3 bases at its end and J loses 12 bases; junction bases beyond the gene matches: 0. CDR1 SGHTA and CDR2 FQGNSA were looked up in the germline V gene. From the cysteine up to the phenylalanine, the CDR3 has a length of 10 residues. The CDR3 DNA has 30 bases and is translated from base 1.

About this clonotype: The target of this receptor is not known. No base quality information exists; no much larger clone differs at one position.

The TCR beta CDR3 regions were amplified from the RNA transcripts. The first round of RT-PCR for the TCR CDR3 was performed with the HTBI primer set and the Qiagen OneStep RT-PCR kit. Libraries were constructed in a second round of multiplex PCR, after which size selection and purification were performed. Sequencing of the libraries was done on an Illumina HiSeq2000 using paired-end 100 bp reads. As for how the authors treated the data: SOAPnuke was used to process the raw data, with reads discarded if the reads contained adapters or uncalled bases, had a mean Phred below 15, or lacked an exact constant-primer or identifier match. COPE v1.2.5 was used to merge high-quality paired reads, and clonotypes were defined as unique nucleotide sequences. MiTCR v1.1 was used to align the clonotypes against IMGT TRBV, TRBD and TRBJ reference segments. Analysis was restricted to V-J combinations with a frequency above 0.0001, which covered 99.2% of repertoires. A TCS score was defined as the ratio of F50 (clonal expansion) to E x V (chaos), with BLOSUM62-based TCRdist applied between CDR3 peptides within each V-J. Welch's t-statistics and random forest reduced some 510 V-J features to 13, which were used in a naive Bayes classifier (R e1071). The Morisita-Horn index was used to measure how similar the thyroid and blood repertoires were. TCRdb reprocessing: public reads trimmed at Q25 with fastp, clones called with MiXCR, in-frame beta chains kept. Each entry is one CDR3 protein sequence, shown with its most common DNA and genes. The V and J calls, along with clone size, are taken from TCRdb and not from the paper's own processing. The sample contains under 65,000 distinct CDR3 sequences, roughly 50% of them found a single time. The top ten clones comprise 2.5% to 3.5% of the sample.

This clonotype was obtained from a woman aged 55-69 years with Graves' ophthalmopathy. Sequenced: blood. The sequence joins TRBV7-2 to TRBJ2-7; TRBD1 agrees with 9 junctional bases. The nucleotide sequence reads TGTGCCAGCAGCTTGGGACAGGGGTACTTC. This is translated as CASSLGQGYF.